One T cell receptor (beta chain) is described in this entry. It has no known antigen specificity. Base qualities are not at hand, and no much larger clone is one base apart. The library was prepared using the immunoSEQ multiplex PCR assay. For the multiplex PCR, a mixture combining 60 forward primers for TCR Vbeta segments and 13 reverse primers for TCR Jbeta segments was used. A multiplex PCR assay on genomic DNA amplified the CDR3 region of rearranged TCR beta genes. On the Illumina HiSeq System, the amplified TCR beta libraries were sequenced as 87-base-pair reads. The authors processed their data as follows. A later analysis tallied around 80 million unique TCR beta chains across the 666 repertoires, and about 10 million of those chains were shared by two or more donors. A nearest-neighbor algorithm error-corrected the raw reads and collapsed the reads into unique sequences, merging closely related sequences to remove PCR and sequencing errors. To assign V, D and J gene segments, CDR3 sequences were aligned to IMGT reference sequences. For a sequence to be retained, a match of at least six nucleotides to both a V gene segment and a J gene segment was required. A rearrangement counted as productive if the CDR3 had no stop codons and remained in frame with V and J, and every other rearrangement counted as non-productive. Following IMGT convention, CDR3 was defined as the stretch from the second conserved V-encoded cysteine to the conserved J-encoded phenylalanine. In an earlier analysis of around 540 of the donors, sequences lacking an unambiguous match to a single V gene segment were excluded. In an earlier analysis of several hundred of the donors, a V segment was called functional when productive rearrangements were above 56.7%, and segregating when the standard deviation between donors exceeded 5%. A statistical classification framework was developed to diagnose cytomegalovirus status using the catalog of TCR beta chain sequences. In a later analysis, TCR nucleotide sequences were compared against IMGT/GENE-DB human TR gene sequences so that V and J genes could be assigned. Using the TCRdist pipeline, a later analysis assigned CDR3 sequences along with most-parsimonious VDJ recombination scenarios. In a later analysis, every TCR beta chain was defined by the combination of its CDR3 amino acid sequence and its V-gene family, and reads without a unique V-gene family were dropped. In a later analysis, 550 to 650 highly shared, low-generation-probability nucleotide sequences were removed to address suspected cross-contamination and a sequencing artifact. In a later analysis, a clonal expansion index for each public chain was calculated from normalized within-repertoire ranks of inferred template counts. A later analysis computed generation probabilities with a VDJ recombination model fitted to out-of-frame rearrangements, and checked the results against IGoR. A later analysis scored TCR-TCR, TCR-HLA and TCR-CMV co-occurrence with hypergeometric tests, applying a repertoire-size bias correction to TCR pairs. A later analysis estimated false discovery rates by permuting HLA or CMV assignments 20 times. In a later analysis, co-occurring TCRs were grouped using DBSCAN, with TCRdist sequence similarity added in when clustering inside HLA-allele-positive subsets. Repertoires with fewer than 30,000 or more than 120,000 public chains were left out of co-occurrence clustering, as were five repertoires with anomalous nucleotide sharing. As stored in TCRdb, this immuneACCESS dataset retains in-frame rearrangements with V and J assigned. A fraction of the clones does not appear; measured against another copy, unresolved V genes explain less than half of the discrepancy, and the remainder lacks a known reason. V and J calls and clone size are copied from that table; D and trimming were computed from the DNA. A total of over 60,000 clones appear in this sample, more than 70% of them only once. The biggest ten clones account for roughly 5.3% of the sample.

The cohort comprised around 690 healthy bone marrow donors. At the time of sampling, all cohort members were nominally healthy, though unrecorded immune exposures were likely present. The donor was CMV seronegative and was included in the group of a few hundred seronegative cohort members. A peripheral blood sample was provided by each donor, and peripheral blood mononuclear cells were used for TCR beta sequencing. The Qiagen DNeasy Blood Extraction Kit was used to extract genomic DNA from the blood cell samples. This record belongs to a study of cytomegalovirus exposure and HLA in healthy donors (dated by TCRdb to 2016 to 2017). For the wider study: An earlier analysis of under 600 of the donors reported more than 250 Gb of sequence data and around 110 million unique TCR beta sequences from 150 million to 200 million T cells. Approximately 300 gigabases of sequencing data and around 85 million unique TCR sequences made up an early release that covered fewer than 650 HLA-typed donors. Among the 398 genotyped donors, around 81% belonged to the genetic ancestry cluster associated with self-reported Caucasian donors. The study was designed to test whether signatures of past pathogen exposure could be identified by cataloging public T cell receptors. The T cell repertoires of some 670 subjects were profiled by immunosequencing and related to cytomegalovirus serostatus. Along with the approximately 700-subject first cohort, a separate validation cohort of over a hundred different subjects was used. High-throughput TCR immunosequencing, statistical association of individual TCRs with disease status, and machine learning were combined to predict cytomegalovirus infection status. To study patterns of TCR occurrence, a later analysis re-analyzed previously published TCR beta repertoires from several hundred donors and added high-resolution HLA genotyping. Rather than using new phenotypic data, the later analysis identified candidate immune exposures from TCR beta sequences and from how often those sequences occurred across donors. To decide whether each TCR beta V gene segment behaved as functional or pseudogenic, an earlier analysis of nearly 600 of the donors relied on high-throughput TCR beta sequencing. Donor age, sex, ethnicity and CMV serostatus were compiled together with the repertoire data. A later genetic analysis used genome-wide SNP genotypes for about 55% of the 666 donors, treating that subset as a discovery cohort. All discovery cohort repertoires had been generated using a single sequencing platform. HLA typing included class I and class II loci at four-digit resolution. The number of typed donors differed by locus: about 620-640 for A, B, C, DRB1 and DQB1; some 500 for DQA1; approximately 610 for DPA1; and around 450 for DPB1. Four to six DR-DQ haplotypes were handled as single units for association and clustering, since linkage in the cohort was strong. Among approximately 370 genotyped donors of the cohort, an average of about 220,000 unique TCR beta nucleotide sequences was sequenced per donor, of which about 20% were non-productive. The paper as a whole reports these results and caveats: V-gene and J-gene trimming of TCR beta chains was associated with a missense DCLRE1C variant in a later genetic analysis, and the association was replicated in an independent cohort. In an earlier analysis of 587 of the donors, most TCR beta V segments appeared in productive rearrangements about 90% or about 30% of the time, broadly matching IMGT annotations. Three of the identified cytomegalovirus-associated TCR beta chains were confirmed in vitro to be specific for cytomegalovirus antigens. Some IMGT-functional V segments, including TRBV6-2 and TRBV6-3, could not be distinguished by the 87-base-pair reads and were therefore excluded. Because some donors lacked HLA typing at each locus, the association tests relied only on the typed subset. While some public TCRs were present in many individuals, most TCR sequences turned up only very rarely across donors. A further reported finding was that TCR beta sequences accurately predicted the HLA-A and HLA-B alleles for most subjects in the first cohort. A later analysis found that TCR association rates varied across HLA loci, with DRB1 alleles showing the most associated TCRs and HLA-C alleles the fewest. This cohort had only TCR beta chains sequenced, and the lack of alpha or paired-chain data limited which features could be detected. Presence/absence analyses assumed roughly uniform sequencing depth across donors, an assumption that may not hold. According to a later analysis, most CMV-associated TCR beta chains appeared to be HLA-restricted, and the HLA associations seemed to be driven largely by CMV exposure. In both the original and validation cohorts, the classifier was reported to diagnose cytomegalovirus status with high specificity and sensitivity. In a later analysis, several top co-occurrence clusters were reported to appear linked to parvovirus B19, influenza, CMV and Epstein-Barr virus. Linkage disequilibrium might explain the correlated functional status among segregating V segments, but an unknown experimental factor could not be excluded. The earlier analysis of 450 to 700 of the donors excluded some 15 rarely observed V segments, including chromosome 9 orphons, because counts were too low. The only immune exposure information available for the cohort was CMV serostatus. In a later analysis, HLA-associated TCR beta chains were found to be more clonally expanded and to have lower generation probabilities than equally common non-associated chains. A later genetic analysis reported fewer N-insertions in productive TCRs among donors in an Asian-associated ancestry cluster than the roughly 700-donor mean. The study gave a list of 150 to 200 TCR beta chains associated with cytomegalovirus. Strong co-occurrence of HLA alleles, especially DR and DQ, made assigning TCR associations to individual alleles difficult. In a later analysis, about 16,000 TCR beta sequences were associated with specific HLA alleles at a false discovery rate of 0.05. A cluster of highly shared sequence variants was judged likely to represent a technical artifact of the sequencing pipeline. According to the authors, the approach could potentially be generalized to other disease states and immunological phenotypes.

Including the terminal cysteine and phenylalanine, the CDR3 comprises 15 residues. CDR3 DNA only is kept here, 45 bases in frame from base 1. CDR1 is given as SGHRS and CDR2 as YFSETQ, both from the germline V gene. Between the V and J ends, shortened by 4 bases and 1 base respectively, the junction contains 15 bases. The specimen was PBMCs. This receptor was obtained from a woman aged 25 to 39 in good health and CMV-seronegative. The V gene is TRBV5-1 and the J gene is TRBJ2-7; TRBD1 is a weak D gene call, 6 bases matching. The nucleotide sequence is given as TGCGCCAGCAGCGTCTCCGGGACACAGTCCTACGAGCAGTACTTC. This encodes CASSVSGTQSYEQYF.